This TCR beta chain originates from a study of blood T cell repertoires in COVID-19. Study in general: The analysed material was cDNA or gDNA that came from T cells, B-cell-depleted T cells, or PBMCs.

Participants, about 18 to 90 years old, spanned under 30 US areas. CDR1 and CDR2 from the germline V gene are MGHDK and SYGVNS. This CDR3 region has 18 residues. Trimming removed 0 bases from V and 1 base from J, with 16 bases in between. TCRdb's copy holds only in-frame clones and misses some; the assay was immunoSEQ multiplex PCR. Among 200,000 to 250,000 clones listed, around four fifths were seen once. V usage is TRBV25-1 and J usage is TRBJ1-5; tentative D call: TRBD1 (6 bases). The sequence was collected from a woman between 45 and 60 years old who had been exposed to COVID-19. What was sequenced was PBMCs or T cells enriched from blood (not recorded which). The CDR3 nucleotides are TGTGCCAGCAGTGAATATGGCACACATAGGGGGAGCAATCAGCCCCAGCATTTT. Amino acids: CASSEYGTHRGSNQPQHF.